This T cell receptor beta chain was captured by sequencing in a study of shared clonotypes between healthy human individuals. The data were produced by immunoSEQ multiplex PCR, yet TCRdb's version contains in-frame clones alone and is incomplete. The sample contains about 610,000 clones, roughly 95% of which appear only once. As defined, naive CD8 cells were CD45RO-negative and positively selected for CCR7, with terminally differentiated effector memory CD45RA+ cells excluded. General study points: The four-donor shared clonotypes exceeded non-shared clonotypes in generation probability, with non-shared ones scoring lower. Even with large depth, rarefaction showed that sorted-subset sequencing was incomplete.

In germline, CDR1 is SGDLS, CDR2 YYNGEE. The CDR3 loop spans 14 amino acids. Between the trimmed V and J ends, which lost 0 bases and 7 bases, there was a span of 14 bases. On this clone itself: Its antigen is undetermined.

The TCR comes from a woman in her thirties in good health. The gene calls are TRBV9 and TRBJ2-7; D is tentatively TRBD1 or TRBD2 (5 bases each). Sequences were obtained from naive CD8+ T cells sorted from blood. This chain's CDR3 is CASSVGQGEVEQYF. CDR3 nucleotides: TGTGCCAGCAGCGTAGGGCAGGGAGAGGTGGAGCAGTACTTC.